The source of this TCR beta chain is a study of T cells after yellow fever vaccination. Study-level findings and limits: Relatively few clonotypes were ones that appeared in both CD4 and CD8 compartments. Weaker overall was a secondary response that nonetheless peaked faster, on day 5 versus 15.

Turning to this clonotype: Its antigen is as yet unknown.

The CDR3 length is 15 residues. The germline V and J ends were trimmed by 7 bases and 3 bases, with 18 bases remaining between them. TCRdb used MiXCR to reprocess the 5' RACE reads, holding one entry per CDR3 protein. The sample includes 300,000 to 400,000 distinct CDR3 sequences, roughly 9.4% of them seen just once. V and J are TRBV12-3 or TRBV12-4 and TRBJ1-1; D not certain. The sample here was PBMCs, taken on the day of the first yellow fever vaccination. The TCR comes from a man aged 18-30 years who received the YFV17D yellow fever vaccine. The CDR3 protein is CASTLRTLDYTEAFF. The CDR3, as DNA: TGTGCCAGCACCCTTCGGACTCTAGACTACACTGAAGCTTTCTTT.